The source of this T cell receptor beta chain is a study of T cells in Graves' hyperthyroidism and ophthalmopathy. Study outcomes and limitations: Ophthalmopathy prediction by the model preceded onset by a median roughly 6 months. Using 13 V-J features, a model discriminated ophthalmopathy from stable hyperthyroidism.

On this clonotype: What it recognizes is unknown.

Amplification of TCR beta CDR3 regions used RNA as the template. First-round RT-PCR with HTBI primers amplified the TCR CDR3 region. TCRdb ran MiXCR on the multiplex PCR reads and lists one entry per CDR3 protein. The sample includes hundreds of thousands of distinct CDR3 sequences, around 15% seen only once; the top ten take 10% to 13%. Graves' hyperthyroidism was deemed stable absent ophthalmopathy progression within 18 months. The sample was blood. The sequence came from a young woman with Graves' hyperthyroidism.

The CDR3 DNA sequence: TGTGCCAGCGGATCGGGGCCTCTAGACAATTCACCCCTCCACTTT. Its protein is CASGSGPLDNSPLHF. This chain joins TRBV25-1 and TRBJ1-6; perhaps TRBD1 as D (5 bases). Trimming took 8 bases from V and 7 from J, leaving 18 bases between them. This CDR3 region has 15 residues. Germline V lookup: CDR1 MGHDK, CDR2 SYGVNS.